Listed below are T cell receptor beta chains from one sample, sequenced in a study of cytomegalovirus exposure and HLA in healthy donors. The method was immunoSEQ multiplex PCR; TCRdb's version includes in-frame clones alone and lacks a portion of them. This sample's clone table lists roughly 60,000 clones. The sample taken for sequencing was PBMCs. These TCRs come from a woman younger than 35 in good health and CMV-seronegative. The CDR3 runs from the conserved cysteine through the conserved F or W. The D gene is left open where the match is weak.

>15|TRBJ1-5|TRBV5-1|NA
CASSTNGGGNQPQHF
TGCGCCAGCAGCACCAACGGGGGTGGCAATCAGCCCCAGCATTTT
>18|TRBJ2-5|TRBV10-1|TRBD1
CASSESRGTGGSRETQYF
TGCGCCAGCAGTGAGTCTCGAGGGACAGGGGGCTCGAGAGAGACCCAGTACTTC
>12|TRBJ2-7|TRBV25-1|NA
CASSGVGAEQYF
TGTGCCAGCAGTGGGGTCGGAGCCGAGCAGTACTTC
>15|TRBJ1-1|TRBV14|TRBD1
CASSQRTGRDTEAFF
TGTGCCAGCAGCCAACGGACAGGGAGGGACACTGAAGCTTTCTTT
>14|TRBJ2-7|TRBV27|NA
CASSRQMTPYEQYF
TGTGCCAGCAGTAGACAGATGACTCCCTACGAGCAGTACTTC
>10|TRBJ1-2|TRBV19|NA
CASSIAGYTF
TGTGCCAGTAGTATAGCAGGCTACACCTTC
>17|TRBJ2-2|TRBV7-3|TRBD2
CASSGGAAGGNTGELFF
TGTGCCAGCAGCGGGGGGGCCGCGGGAGGGAACACCGGGGAGCTGTTTTTT
>17|TRBJ2-5|TRBV5-4|TRBD2
CASSLNLLAGYQETQYF
TGTGCCAGCAGCCTAAACCTACTAGCGGGGTACCAAGAGACCCAGTACTTC
>12|TRBJ1-2|TRBV19|NA
CASMGSPPGYTF
TGTGCCAGTATGGGGAGCCCCCCCGGCTACACCTTC
>16|TRBJ2-1|TRBV9|TRBD2
CASSVFRGVSYNEQFF
TGTGCCAGCAGCGTATTTCGGGGGGTCTCCTACAATGAGCAGTTCTTC
>13|TRBJ2-2|TRBV7-9|NA
CASSPAGTGELFF
TGTGCCAGCAGCCCCGCCGGGACCGGGGAGCTGTTTTTT
>14|TRBJ2-7|TRBV12-5|NA
CASGLAGAVHEQYF
TGTGCTAGTGGTTTGGCAGGGGCGGTTCACGAGCAGTACTTC
>16|TRBJ1-3|TRBV6-1|NA
CASSGQTFPRGNTIYF
TGTGCCAGCAGTGGCCAGACATTCCCTAGGGGGAACACCATATATTTT
>14|TRBJ2-1|TRBV2|TRBD2
CASKAGGSYNEQFF
TGTGCCAGCAAAGCGGGGGGCTCGTACAATGAGCAGTTCTTC
>12|TRBJ1-5|TRBV9|NA
CASSAGNQPQHF
TGTGCCAGCAGCGCCGGTAATCAGCCCCAGCATTTT
>15|TRBJ2-2|TRBV6-6|NA
CASSAGTLNTGELFF
TGTGCCAGCAGTGCCGGGACATTGAACACCGGGGAGCTGTTTTTT
>13|TRBJ2-1|TRBV19|NA
CASSIGRGYEQFF
TGTGCCAGTAGTATAGGCAGGGGCTATGAGCAGTTCTTC
>14|TRBJ2-7|TRBV6-1|TRBD1
CASSGWTGSYEQYF
TGTGCCAGCAGTGGATGGACAGGCTCCTACGAGCAGTACTTC
>13|TRBJ1-1|TRBV5-1|NA
CASRTSTTGVAFF
TGCGCCAGCAGGACATCAACTACCGGGGTGGCTTTCTTT
>15|TRBJ2-4|TRBV4-1|NA
CASSQDHETVNFQYF
TGCGCCAGCAGCCAAGATCACGAGACAGTCAATTTTCAGTACTTC
>12|TRBJ1-2|TRBV30|NA
CAWSRVTMGYTF
TGTGCCTGGAGCCGAGTGACTATGGGCTACACCTTC
>15|TRBJ1-5|TRBV6-6|NA
CASSGRTGKNQPQHF
TGTGCCAGCAGTGGCAGAACAGGGAAAAATCAGCCCCAGCATTTT
>16|TRBJ1-2|TRBV11-3|NA
CASSLGQAMTNYGYTF
TGTGCCAGCAGCTTAGGACAGGCTATGACCAACTATGGCTACACCTTC
>15|TRBJ2-7|TRBV6-5|TRBD2
CASRYGTSGTYEQYF
TGTGCCAGCAGATACGGGACTAGCGGAACCTACGAGCAGTACTTC
>16|TRBJ1-3|TRBV4-1|NA
CASSQQATSSGNTIYF
TGCGCCAGCAGCCAACAGGCTACGAGCTCTGGAAACACCATATATTTT
>14|TRBJ1-1|TRBV27|NA
CASSSKRRSHGGFF
TGTGCCAGCAGTTCCAAGAGGAGATCCCACGGGGGTTTCTTT